This TCR beta chain was profiled in a study of graft-versus-host responses after intestinal transplantation. Study-wide context: Multivisceral, liver-intestinal, or isolated intestinal transplants were performed in recipients. Study-wide results and limits: Allograft graft-versus-host to host-versus-graft clonal ratios ran high in patients with graft-donor T cell macrochimerism.

Germline V gene sequence: CDR1 MDHEN, CDR2 SYDVKM. The CDR3 is 14 amino acids. Trimming stripped 6 bases from V and 3 bases from J, with 14 bases between. This clone appeared a single time. Its antigen remains unknown. The repertoire was sequenced with immunoSEQ multiplex PCR; TCRdb's copy has only in-frame clones and lacks some. There are approximately 130,000 clones in the sample; 85% to 95% occur only once, and over 0.15% lies in the top ten. Source: unstimulated CD4+ T cells sorted from spleen or lymph node cells, taken before intestinal transplant. V usage is TRBV28 and J usage is TRBJ1-1; TRBD1 is a possible D gene (5 bases). This clonotype was obtained from a human donor who received an intestinal transplant. CDR3 sequence (DNA): TGTGCCAGCAGCCCCCCGACGGGGGACACTGAAGCTTTCTTT. Translated: CASSPPTGDTEAFF.